This T cell receptor (beta chain) was documented in a study of post-analysis software for immune sequencing data. In the study overall: Disease trajectories encompassed relapsing-remitting, secondary progressive and progressive-relapsing multiple sclerosis. Overall study findings and caveats: Multiple sclerosis patients showed significantly lower normalized Chao1 diversity than controls did. Samples sharing a preparation batch grouped tightly together when assessed by F measure. Patients showed TRBV5-6, TRBV5-1 and TRBV20-1 among about five TRBV segments more frequent than in controls.

The germline V gene has CDR1 MGHDK and CDR2 SYGVNS. The V gene lost 2 bases and the J gene lost 7 bases, with 14 bases spanning the gap. This CDR3 has 14 amino acids. Unique molecular identifiers had been added to the TCR beta cDNA libraries. Approximately 0.5 million cDNA molecules were recovered from an input of roughly 0.95 to 11 million T cells. TCRdb re-called the PCR reads through MiXCR, storing one row per CDR3 protein. The sample yields 800,000 to 950,000 distinct CDR3 sequences, approximately 53% seen once. About this clonotype: Its specificity is unknown.

The chain recombines TRBV25-1 with TRBJ1-2; possibly TRBD1 for D (5 bases). The clonotype comes from a girl under 18 with multiple sclerosis. Sequencing input: blood. CDR3 region: CASSETRGLFGYTF. Here the CDR3 DNA reads TGTGCCAGCAGTGAAACTCGGGGCCTCTTTGGCTACACCTTC.